The clone carrying this T cell receptor (beta chain) was detected many times. The data are from a study of response to subunit inactivated influenza vaccine. CDR3 size: 18 residues. Trimming took 4 bases from V and 3 from J; bases not matched to a gene: 15. TCRdb recomputed calls from the RT-PCR reads with MiXCR, one row per CDR3 protein. The sample includes around 600,000 distinct CDR3 sequences, around 10% seen only once; the top ten take 9.5% to 12%. These data were also filed under a second study, of T cells expressing NK-cell markers. In that study: It was by 5'RACE template switching with UMIs that TCR beta cDNA was made.

The chain recombines TRBV12-3 or TRBV12-4 with TRBJ2-3; the match to TRBD2 covers 8 bases. This sample comprised PBMCs from blood, obtained on the day of vaccination. The origin of this receptor is a man between 45 and 60 years old who received an inactivated influenza vaccine. The CDR3 DNA reads as TGTGCCAGCAGTTGGGGTGACGTAGCGGGGATCAAAACAGATACGCAGTATTTT. Amino acids: CASSWGDVAGIKTDTQYF.